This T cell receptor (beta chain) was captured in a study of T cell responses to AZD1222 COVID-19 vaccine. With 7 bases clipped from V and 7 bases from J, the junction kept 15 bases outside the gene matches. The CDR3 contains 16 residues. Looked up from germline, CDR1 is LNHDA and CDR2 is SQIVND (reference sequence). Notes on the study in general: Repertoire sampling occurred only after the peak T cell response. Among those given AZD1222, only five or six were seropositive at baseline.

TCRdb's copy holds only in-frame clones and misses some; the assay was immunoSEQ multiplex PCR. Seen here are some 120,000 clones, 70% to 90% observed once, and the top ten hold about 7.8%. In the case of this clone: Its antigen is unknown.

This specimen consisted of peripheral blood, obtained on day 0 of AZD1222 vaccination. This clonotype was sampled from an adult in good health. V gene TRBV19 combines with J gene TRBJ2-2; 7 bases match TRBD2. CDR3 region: CASTPQWTSSGGELFF. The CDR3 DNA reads TGTGCCAGTACCCCCCAGTGGACTAGTTCCGGCGGGGAGCTGTTTTTT.